The next 6 T cell receptor beta chains were all read from a single sample in a study of T cells after posttransplantation cyclophosphamide. Measured with immunoSEQ multiplex PCR; TCRdb has only the in-frame clones, and not every one. Of approximately 32,000 clones in the sample, approximately 90% were seen once. The sample consisted of PBMCs. The receptors come from a woman aged 40 to 55 with a blood cancer, CMV-positive, and with a related stem cell donor.

The chain is built from TRBV14 and TRBJ1-2; 7 bases are shared with TRBD1. With 2 bases clipped from V and 8 bases from J, the junction kept 5 bases outside the gene matches. Germline-derived CDR1 and CDR2 are SGHDN and FVKESK. The CDR3 consists of 13 residues. The CDR3 is CASSQTGARGYTF. The CDR3 coding sequence is TGTGCCAGCAGCCAAACAGGGGCGAGAGGCTACACCTTC.

The chain joins TRBV29-1 to TRBJ2-1; 9 nucleotides agree with TRBD1. The CDR3 length is 14 residues. V lost 1 base to trimming and J lost 3 bases; unmatched junction nucleotides: 1. Germline V gene sequence: CDR1 SQVTM, CDR2 ANQGSEA. The CDR3 protein is CSVEGGQGYNEQFF. CDR3 sequence (DNA): TGCAGCGTTGAAGGGGGACAGGGCTACAATGAGCAGTTCTTC.

This sequence joins TRBV10-3 and TRBJ1-2, with D perhaps TRBD1 (5 bases). The CDR3 contains 11 residues. Germline-derived CDR1 and CDR2 are ENHRY and SYGVKD. The ends were cut back, 9 bases at V and 3 bases at J, with 8 bases in the middle. The CDR3 DNA reads TGTGCCATAGGGGATCACTATGGCTACACCTTC. It yields the protein CAIGDHYGYTF.

The rearrangement uses TRBV7-3 and TRBJ2-1; 8 bases fit TRBD2. CDR3 length equals 15 residues. V lost 6 bases and J lost 6; bases outside the gene matches: 10. Germline CDR1 SGHTA, CDR2 FQGTGA. The CDR3 loop is CASRPRGAVINEQFF. CDR3 sequence (DNA): TGTGCCAGCAGGCCGCGGGGGGCGGTGATCAATGAGCAGTTCTTC.

The chain is built from TRBV4-1 and TRBJ1-3; 7 nucleotides agree with TRBD1. V shed 0 bases, J shed 0 bases, and the junction held 2 bases outside the gene matches. CDR1 is MGHRA and CDR2 is YSYEKL in the germline V gene. There are 16 residues in the CDR3. The DNA for the CDR3 is TGCGCCAGCAGCCAAGAATGGGACAGCTCTGGAAACACCATATATTTT. It translates to CASSQEWDSSGNTIYF.

The chain uses TRBV15 and TRBJ2-5, with D perhaps TRBD2 (6 bases). Germline lookup yields CDR1 LNHNV and CDR2 YYDKDF (reference sequence). V was shortened by 1 base and J by 3 bases, with 6 bases between the two germline ends. This CDR3 is built from 13 residues. The DNA for the CDR3 is TGTGCCACCAGCAGAGGGGGGGAAGAGACCCAGTACTTC. Translating it yields CATSRGGEETQYF.